Listed below are T cell receptor beta chains from one sample, sequenced in a study of OX40 agonist ivuxolimab in advanced cancers. Only in-frame clones appear in the TCRdb table, and some are missing; sequencing was by immunoSEQ multiplex PCR. The repertoire holds 15,000 or so clones, with 75% to 90% as singletons. This specimen consisted of CD4+ or CD8+ T cells sorted from blood, obtained in a trial of the OX40 agonist ivuxolimab. Source of these receptors: an adult with an advanced solid tumor such as melanoma, head and neck, liver or kidney cancer. The CDR3 runs from the conserved cysteine through the conserved F or W. The order of the fields is V gene, J gene, clone size, D gene, CDR3 DNA, CDR3 protein. The D gene is left open where the match is weak. Rows may omit the clone size; those that give it use once, few, many or a size class.

v_call: TRBV7-2; j_call: TRBJ2-3; clone_size: NA; d_call: TRBD2; cdr3_nt: TGTGCCAGCAGCTTCGTCACTTTTAGCGGGAGTGTGACAGATACGCAGTATTTT; cdr3_aa: CASSFVTFSGSVTDTQYF
v_call: TRBV6-1; j_call: TRBJ1-5; clone_size: NA; d_call: NA; cdr3_nt: TGTGCCAGCAGTGAAGAAGAAGTCAGGGGAAATCAGCCCCAGCATTTT; cdr3_aa: CASSEEEVRGNQPQHF
v_call: TRBV2; j_call: TRBJ1-5; clone_size: NA; d_call: TRBD1; cdr3_nt: TGTGCCAGCAGTTGGACAGGGGCTCTCAATCAGCCCCAGCATTTT; cdr3_aa: CASSWTGALNQPQHF
v_call: TRBV13; j_call: TRBJ1-1; clone_size: NA; d_call: NA; cdr3_nt: TGTGCCAGCAGCTTCAGGGCCGTGAACACTGAAGCTTTCTTT; cdr3_aa: CASSFRAVNTEAFF
v_call: TRBV14; j_call: TRBJ2-7; clone_size: once; d_call: TRBD2; cdr3_nt: TGTGCCAGCAGGGATGGGACTAGCTACGAGCAGTACTTC; cdr3_aa: CASRDGTSYEQYF
v_call: TRBV6-1; j_call: TRBJ1-2; clone_size: NA; d_call: TRBD1; cdr3_nt: TGTGCCAGCAGGGCACAGGGGACGGGGTATGGCTACACCTTC; cdr3_aa: CASRAQGTGYGYTF
v_call: TRBV25-1; j_call: TRBJ2-2; clone_size: NA; d_call: NA; cdr3_nt: TGTGCCAGCAGTGAATATCAGGGAGTCACCGGGGAGCTGTTTTTT; cdr3_aa: CASSEYQGVTGELFF
v_call: TRBV5-4; j_call: TRBJ2-3; clone_size: medium-sized; d_call: NA; cdr3_nt: TGTGCCAGCAGCTCCGGGACTAGCACAGATACGCAGTATTTT; cdr3_aa: CASSSGTSTDTQYF
v_call: TRBV7-9; j_call: TRBJ2-1; clone_size: NA; d_call: NA; cdr3_nt: TGTGCCAGCAGCCGACCACCGGGCGAGCTGAGGTCAGATGAGCAGTTCTTC; cdr3_aa: CASSRPPGELRSDEQFF
v_call: TRBV28; j_call: TRBJ2-7; clone_size: NA; d_call: TRBD1; cdr3_nt: TGTGCCAGCAGTTTGGGGGGGACAGGGCCCTACGAGCAGTACTTC; cdr3_aa: CASSLGGTGPYEQYF
v_call: TRBV7-2; j_call: TRBJ1-1; clone_size: NA; d_call: NA; cdr3_nt: TGTGCCAGCAGCTTAACAGCCATAATGAACACTGAAGCTTTCTTT; cdr3_aa: CASSLTAIMNTEAFF
v_call: TRBV7-6; j_call: TRBJ2-3; clone_size: once; d_call: NA; cdr3_nt: TGTGCCAGCAGCTTCTTAACGGGAGACCTCGGTAGCACAGATACGCAGTATTTT; cdr3_aa: CASSFLTGDLGSTDTQYF
v_call: TRBV27; j_call: TRBJ2-7; clone_size: NA; d_call: NA; cdr3_nt: TGTGCCAGCAGTTTGTCCGGAAGCTCCTACGAGCAGTACTTC; cdr3_aa: CASSLSGSSYEQYF
v_call: TRBV6-5; j_call: TRBJ1-1; clone_size: NA; d_call: NA; cdr3_nt: TGTGCCAGCAGTTACTCGCCAGGATCCATGAACACTGAAGCTTTCTTT; cdr3_aa: CASSYSPGSMNTEAFF
v_call: TRBV27; j_call: TRBJ2-7; clone_size: NA; d_call: TRBD2; cdr3_nt: TGTGCCAGCAGTGTTAGCGGGAGCCCCTACGAGCAGTACTTC; cdr3_aa: CASSVSGSPYEQYF
v_call: TRBV2; j_call: TRBJ1-2; clone_size: NA; d_call: NA; cdr3_nt: TGTGCCAGCATGGGACTTACAGACACCCCTAACTATGGCTACACCTTC; cdr3_aa: CASMGLTDTPNYGYTF
v_call: TRBV4-2; j_call: TRBJ1-1; clone_size: NA; d_call: NA; cdr3_nt: TGTGCCAGCAGCCAAGTTCGAATTGACAGGATGTTCGCTGAAGCTTTCTTT; cdr3_aa: CASSQVRIDRMFAEAFF
v_call: TRBV7-6; j_call: TRBJ2-2; clone_size: NA; d_call: NA; cdr3_nt: TGTGCCAGCAGCGACCGGACGGACCGGGAGCTGTTTTTT; cdr3_aa: CASSDRTDRELFF
v_call: TRBV28; j_call: TRBJ2-5; clone_size: few; d_call: NA; cdr3_nt: TGTGCCACCAGCACTATTAGACTCTTTATAAGGCTTCGACGGGAGACCCAGTACTTC; cdr3_aa: CATSTIRLFIRLRRETQYF
v_call: TRBV4-2; j_call: TRBJ1-1; clone_size: NA; d_call: NA; cdr3_nt: TGTGCCAGCAGCCAAGATCCGGGGCAGTGGATTGAAGCTTTCTTT; cdr3_aa: CASSQDPGQWIEAFF
v_call: TRBV27; j_call: TRBJ1-1; clone_size: NA; d_call: NA; cdr3_nt: TGTGCCAGCAGTCTGAGTTCGTACGGGACTGAAGCTTTCTTT; cdr3_aa: CASSLSSYGTEAFF
v_call: TRBV4-1; j_call: TRBJ2-5; clone_size: NA; d_call: TRBD2; cdr3_nt: TGCGCCAGCAGCCAAGGACTTTCTAGCGGGGCCTCCCAAGAGACCCAGTACTTC; cdr3_aa: CASSQGLSSGASQETQYF
v_call: TRBV6-6; j_call: TRBJ2-1; clone_size: NA; d_call: NA; cdr3_nt: TGTGCCAGCAGTTACGGACGAACTTACAATGAGCAGTTCTTC; cdr3_aa: CASSYGRTYNEQFF
v_call: TRBV11-3; j_call: TRBJ2-1; clone_size: NA; d_call: NA; cdr3_nt: TGTGCCAGCAGCTTAAGGGCGGCAGGCAATGAGCAGTTCTTC; cdr3_aa: CASSLRAAGNEQFF
v_call: TRBV28; j_call: TRBJ2-5; clone_size: once; d_call: NA; cdr3_nt: TGTGCCAGCAGTTTGAGGACAGCGGCATCACAAGAGACCCAGTACTTC; cdr3_aa: CASSLRTAASQETQYF
v_call: TRBV27; j_call: TRBJ1-2; clone_size: medium-sized; d_call: NA; cdr3_nt: TGTGCCAGCAGTCCCTCCGGGCCCTGGGGTGGCTACACCTTC; cdr3_aa: CASSPSGPWGGYTF
v_call: TRBV11-3; j_call: TRBJ1-1; clone_size: NA; d_call: NA; cdr3_nt: TGTGCCAGCAGCTTATTCGAGGAGGACACTGAAGCTTTCTTT; cdr3_aa: CASSLFEEDTEAFF
v_call: TRBV27; j_call: TRBJ2-7; clone_size: NA; d_call: TRBD2; cdr3_nt: TGTGCCAGCAGTTTCTCTAGCGGGCCAGAGAAGTCCTACGAGCAGTACTTC; cdr3_aa: CASSFSSGPEKSYEQYF
v_call: TRBV7-9; j_call: TRBJ2-7; clone_size: once; d_call: TRBD2; cdr3_nt: TGTGCCAGCAGCTCACCCCTAGCGGGATCCTTCTCCTACGAGCAGTACTTC; cdr3_aa: CASSSPLAGSFSYEQYF
v_call: TRBV29-1; j_call: TRBJ2-1; clone_size: few; d_call: TRBD2; cdr3_nt: TGCAGCGTTGAAGGACTAGCGGGACCCGAGCAGTTCTTC; cdr3_aa: CSVEGLAGPEQFF
v_call: TRBV12-5; j_call: TRBJ1-2; clone_size: NA; d_call: NA; cdr3_nt: TGTGCTAGTGGTTTGGCCGATGGCTACACCTTC; cdr3_aa: CASGLADGYTF
v_call: TRBV7-8; j_call: TRBJ2-7; clone_size: NA; d_call: NA; cdr3_nt: TGTGCCAGCAGCTTAGGGGGGGACATCTACGAGCAGTACTTC; cdr3_aa: CASSLGGDIYEQYF
v_call: TRBV27; j_call: TRBJ2-1; clone_size: NA; d_call: TRBD1; cdr3_nt: TGTGCCAGCAGTTGGACAGGGACGGTTGAGCAGTTCTTC; cdr3_aa: CASSWTGTVEQFF
v_call: TRBV2; j_call: TRBJ2-3; clone_size: NA; d_call: NA; cdr3_nt: TGTGCCAGCAGTGAGGTTGGAATCACAGATACGCAGTATTTT; cdr3_aa: CASSEVGITDTQYF
v_call: TRBV4-2; j_call: TRBJ1-5; clone_size: NA; d_call: NA; cdr3_nt: TGTGCCAGCAGCCAAGGGGGGGGGCCCAATCAGCCCCAGCATTTT; cdr3_aa: CASSQGGGPNQPQHF
v_call: TRBV21-1; j_call: TRBJ2-3; clone_size: NA; d_call: NA; cdr3_nt: TGTGCCAGGTCCACAGATACGCAGTATTTT; cdr3_aa: CARSTDTQYF
v_call: TRBV7-2; j_call: TRBJ1-5; clone_size: NA; d_call: NA; cdr3_nt: TGTGCCAGCAGCTTAGGGGTTGTTAGCAATCAGCCCCAGCATTTT; cdr3_aa: CASSLGVVSNQPQHF
v_call: TRBV14; j_call: TRBJ1-2; clone_size: NA; d_call: TRBD1; cdr3_nt: TGTGCCAGCAGCCGCCCCGGACAGGGAAGTTTCGGCTACACCTTC; cdr3_aa: CASSRPGQGSFGYTF
v_call: TRBV10-3; j_call: TRBJ1-5; clone_size: large; d_call: TRBD1; cdr3_nt: TGTGCCATTGGGACAGGAGATAGCAATCAGCCCCAGCATTTT; cdr3_aa: CAIGTGDSNQPQHF
v_call: TRBV27; j_call: TRBJ2-1; clone_size: NA; d_call: NA; cdr3_nt: TGTGCCAGCAGTTTCCACAATGAGCAGTTCTTC; cdr3_aa: CASSFHNEQFF
v_call: TRBV7-2; j_call: TRBJ2-2; clone_size: NA; d_call: TRBD2; cdr3_nt: TGTGCCAGCAGCCGGGGGGGACTAGCGGTGAACACCGGGGAGCTGTTTTTT; cdr3_aa: CASSRGGLAVNTGELFF